The T cell receptor beta chain described here comes from a study of high-grade serous ovarian cancer treatment subgroups. Study-level information: On average, roughly 15,000 reads and 7,494 unique TCR beta rearrangements were obtained per sample. Broader study findings: Tumors within one patient showed repertoire similarity of 0.11 to 0.79.

Measured with immunoSEQ multiplex PCR; TCRdb has only the in-frame clones, and not every one. The sample consists of about 15,000 clones, 86% of them appearing once. The CDR3 extends over 12 amino acids. V lost 5 bases and J lost 10, with 12 bases in between. Germline lookup yields CDR1 SGHTA and CDR2 FQGNSA. On this clone: No antigen is known for it.

Tumor tissue was taken before any definitive surgery or chemotherapy was given. Sequencing was carried out using tumor tissue. The TCR comes from a human donor with high-grade serous ovarian cancer. The chain combines TRBV7-2 with TRBJ2-1, with D possibly TRBD1 on 5 matching bases. The CDR3 region is CASSRRVGEQFF. As DNA, the CDR3 is TGTGCCAGCAGCCGCAGGGTGGGCGAGCAGTTCTTC.